The present T cell receptor (beta chain) was sequenced within a study of blood T cell repertoires in COVID-19. The overall study: COVID-19 samples from acute and convalescent phases originated in the United States, Italy and Spain.

Sequencing used immunoSEQ multiplex PCR; TCRdb keeps in-frame clones, though not all of them. This sample has 150,000 or so clones; roughly 81% occur once, and the top ten carry roughly 8.9%. V was cut by 0 bases and J by 3 bases, with 6 bases left in between. The germline CDR1 and CDR2 sequences are SGHDT and YYEEEE. CDR3 size: 14 residues. Sequencing was done on a sample of peripheral blood. The clonotype was recovered from a woman in her forties or fifties with active or convalescent COVID-19. The chain carries TRBV5-6 and TRBJ2-2; tentatively, D is TRBD2 (5 bases). CDR3 nucleotides: TGTGCCAGCAGCTTGGTACTAGACACCGGGGAGCTGTTTTTT. It translates to CASSLVLDTGELFF.